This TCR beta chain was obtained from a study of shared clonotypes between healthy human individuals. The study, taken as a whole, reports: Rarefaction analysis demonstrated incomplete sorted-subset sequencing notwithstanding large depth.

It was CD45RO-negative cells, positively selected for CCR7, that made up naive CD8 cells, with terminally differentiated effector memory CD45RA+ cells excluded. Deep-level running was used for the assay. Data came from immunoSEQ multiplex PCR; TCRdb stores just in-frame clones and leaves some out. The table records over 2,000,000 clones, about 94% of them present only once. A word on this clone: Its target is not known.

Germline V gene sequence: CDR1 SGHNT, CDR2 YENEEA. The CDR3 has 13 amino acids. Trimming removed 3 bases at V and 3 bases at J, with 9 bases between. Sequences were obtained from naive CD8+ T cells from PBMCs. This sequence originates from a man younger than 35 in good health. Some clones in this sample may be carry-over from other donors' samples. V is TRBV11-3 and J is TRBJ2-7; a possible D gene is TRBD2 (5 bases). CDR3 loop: CASSFRGNYEQYF. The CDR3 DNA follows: TGTGCCAGCAGCTTCCGGGGTAACTACGAGCAGTACTTC.